The 18 T cell receptor beta chains below all came from one sample that was sequenced in a study of OX40 agonist ivuxolimab in advanced cancers. This table comes from immunoSEQ multiplex PCR, and its TCRdb copy is limited to in-frame clones, with some not included. The table lists tens of thousands of clones, 86% of them singletons. The sequencing here drew on CD4+ or CD8+ T cells sorted from blood, taken in a trial of the OX40 agonist ivuxolimab. All receptors derive from an adult with an advanced solid tumor such as melanoma, head and neck, liver or kidney cancer.

The chain is built from TRBV7-9 and TRBJ1-3; D is undetermined. Deletions cut 4 bases from V and 3 bases from J, with 4 bases between. This CDR3 comprises 12 residues. The germline V gene has CDR1 SEHNR and CDR2 FQNEAQ (reference sequence). CDR3 DNA: TGTGCCAGCAGCTCGGGTGGAAACACCATATATTTT. This sequence encodes CASSSGGNTIYF.

The chain links TRBV7-9 to TRBJ2-5, with D unresolved. Germline-derived CDR1 and CDR2 are SEHNR and FQNEAQ (reference sequence). The CDR3 runs 13 residues. Trimming shortened V by 7 bases and J by 1 base, and 10 bases separated the two germline ends. CDR3 amino acids: CASTRGPQETQYF. CDR3 DNA: TGTGCCAGCACGAGAGGCCCCCAAGAGACCCAGTACTTC.

The chain joins TRBV10-2 to TRBJ2-1; 13 nucleotides line up with TRBD2. This CDR3 comprises 14 residues. The germline CDR1 and CDR2 sequences are WSHSY and SAAADI. Trimming removed 8 bases from V and 8 bases from J; junction bases left unmatched: 6. CDR3 in amino acids: CASGGLAGSYEQFF. The CDR3 bases are TGCGCCAGCGGGGGACTAGCGGGAAGTTATGAGCAGTTCTTC.

J is TRBJ2-7 and V is TRBV10-2; 11 nucleotides align to TRBD1. The trim removed 6 bases at V and 0 bases at J, leaving 4 bases unmatched. The CDR3 is made up of 15 amino acids. Germline CDR1 WSHSY, CDR2 SAAADI. CDR3 sequence reads: CASSWDRGVSYEQYF. The CDR3 DNA reads as TGCGCCAGCAGCTGGGACAGGGGGGTCTCCTACGAGCAGTACTTC.

The chain recombines TRBV11-3 with TRBJ1-2; a weak D match, TRBD1 (6 bases). Trimming shortened V by 4 bases and J by 1 base, and 19 bases separated the two germline ends. This CDR3 has 17 residues. From germline, CDR1 is SGHNT and CDR2 YENEEA. CDR3 sequence reads: CASSSDRDRNNNYGYTF. The CDR3 bases are TGTGCCAGCAGCTCAGACCGTGACAGGAATAATAACTATGGCTACACCTTC.

The chain combines TRBV5-1 with TRBJ2-2; no firm D call. This CDR3 comprises 14 residues. CDR1 and CDR2 (germline): SGHRS, YFSETQ. V was cut by 4 bases and J by 0 bases, with 7 bases left in between. The CDR3 region is CASSANTNTGELFF. The CDR3 coding sequence is TGCGCCAGCAGCGCCAACACGAACACCGGGGAGCTGTTTTTT.

The table lists this clone with a count of one. This chain joins TRBV5-4 and TRBJ2-7; no definite D call. V was cut by 0 bases and J by 5 bases, with 6 bases left in between. There are 12 residues in the CDR3. From germline, CDR1 is SGHNT and CDR2 YYREEE (reference sequence). The CDR3 spells CASSLDPDEQYF. The CDR3 nucleotides read TGTGCCAGCAGCTTGGATCCGGACGAGCAGTACTTC.

V usage is TRBV18 and J usage is TRBJ2-7; TRBD1 matches at 10 bases. CDR1 is KGHSH, CDR2 LQKENI, per germline. This CDR3 contains 14 residues. J was trimmed by 2 bases and V by 3 bases; bases with no gene match: 1. The CDR3 nucleotides are TGTGCCAGCTCACCGGGGACAGGGGCCTACGAGCAGTACTTC. It translates to CASSPGTGAYEQYF.

The rearrangement uses TRBV5-4 and TRBJ2-3; the D gene is possibly TRBD2 (6 bases). V was cut by 7 bases and J by 2 bases, with 14 bases left in between. This CDR3 spans 14 amino acids. Germline V lookup: CDR1 SGHNT, CDR2 YYREEE (reference sequence). The CDR3 sequence is CASRRDSNTDTQYF. The CDR3 nucleotides are TGTGCCAGCCGCCGGGACTCAAACACAGATACGCAGTATTTT.

The chain couples TRBV2 to TRBJ2-6, with D possibly being TRBD2 (5 bases). CDR3 length equals 21 residues. Trimming removed 5 bases at V and 0 bases at J, with 26 bases between. CDR1 is SNHLY and CDR2 is FYNNEI in the germline V gene. This CDR3 is CASSPTRVWLPISSGANVLTF. In DNA form, the CDR3 reads TGTGCCAGCAGTCCCACGCGGGTTTGGTTACCGATTAGCTCTGGGGCCAACGTCCTGACTTTC. The variable domain in full, with the rest retrieved from reference TRBV2 and TRBJ2-6, is EPEVTQTPSHQVTQMGQEVILRCVPISNHLYFYWYRQILGQKVEFLVSFYNNEISEKSEIFDDQFSVERPDGSNFTLKIRSTKLEDSAMYFCASSPTRVWLPISSGANVLTFGAGSRLTVL.

The chain is built from TRBV7-9 and TRBJ2-1; 11 bases agree with TRBD2. CDR1 SEHNR and CDR2 FQNEAQ come from the germline V gene (reference sequence). The CDR3 is 18 residues long. V lost 2 bases, J lost 0 bases, and 6 bases stayed unmatched. The CDR3 DNA is TGTGCCAGCAGCTTATTTGGGACTAGCGGTAGCTCCTACAATGAGCAGTTCTTC. It yields the protein CASSLFGTSGSSYNEQFF.

In its sample, this clone was seen a few times. V usage is TRBV13 and J usage is TRBJ2-1; 16 bases line up with TRBD2. There are 18 residues in the CDR3. Germline trimming cut 5 bases from V and 5 bases from J; bases unmatched to any gene: 9. Germline-derived CDR1 and CDR2 are PRHDT and FYEKMQ (reference sequence). As DNA, the CDR3 is TGTGCCAGCAGCGCAACGGGACTAGCGGGAGGGCTCCACAATGAGCAGTTCTTC. This sequence encodes CASSATGLAGGLHNEQFF. Using reference TRBV13 and TRBJ2-1 for the parts outside the CDR3, the full variable domain is AAGVIQSPRHLIKEKRETATLKCYPIPRHDTVYWYQQGPGQDPQFLISFYEKMQSDKGSIPDRFSAQQFSDYHSELNMSSLELGDSALYFCASSATGLAGGLHNEQFFGPGTRLTVL.

This clone occurred once. J is TRBJ1-2 and V is TRBV4-1, with D perhaps TRBD1 (5 bases). The CDR3 covers 16 residues. Trimming stripped 0 bases from V and 4 bases from J, with 15 bases between. Germline assignment: CDR1 MGHRA and CDR2 YSYEKL. CDR3 amino acids: CASSQEALAGGYGYTF. Written as DNA, the CDR3 is TGCGCCAGCAGCCAAGAAGCACTAGCGGGGGGCTATGGCTACACCTTC.

The chain is built from TRBV7-8 and TRBJ2-7; perhaps TRBD2 as D (6 bases). The CDR3 loop spans 16 amino acids. The germline V gene has CDR1 SGHVS and CDR2 FQNEAQ. Deletions cut 2 bases from V and 4 bases from J, with 18 bases between. This chain's CDR3 is CASSLFGGLALYEQYF. CDR3 DNA sequence: TGTGCCAGCAGCTTATTTGGCGGTCTAGCGTTGTACGAGCAGTACTTC.

V gene TRBV28 combines with J gene TRBJ2-3; 7 nucleotides align to TRBD2. Germline values: CDR1 MDHEN, CDR2 SYDVKM. The CDR3 has 16 amino acids. V dropped 7 bases and J dropped 3; count of bases not matched to a gene: 13. The CDR3: CASKEAGVASTDTQYF. For the CDR3, the DNA is TGTGCCAGCAAGGAGGCGGGAGTGGCGAGTACAGATACGCAGTATTTT.

The CDR3 bases are TGTGCCAGCAGCGCATTAAGCGGGGGGGCGTCGGATACGCAGTATTTT. Its translation is CASSALSGGASDTQYF. The chain combines TRBV9 with TRBJ2-3; 10 bases agree with TRBD2. The CDR3 extends over 16 amino acids. Per germline, CDR1 SGDLS and CDR2 YYNGEE. With 3 bases clipped from V and 6 bases from J, the junction kept 10 bases outside the gene matches.

V and J are TRBV5-1 and TRBJ1-2, with 9 bases that match TRBD1. The CDR3 runs 15 residues. The germline V gene encodes CDR1 SGHRS and CDR2 YFSETQ. V lost 4 bases to trimming and J lost 1 base; unmatched junction nucleotides: 5. CDR3 residues: CASSLQGQGNYGYTF. CDR3 in DNA: TGCGCCAGCAGCCTCCAGGGACAGGGTAACTATGGCTACACCTTC.

V gene TRBV5-4 combines with J gene TRBJ2-3; D might be TRBD1 or TRBD2, each matching 5 bases. The germline CDR1 and CDR2 sequences are SGHNT and YYREEE (reference sequence). Trimming pared 0 bases from V and 3 bases from J, leaving 11 bases between. This CDR3 is built from 15 residues. This chain's CDR3 is CASSLDEGLTDTQYF. The CDR3 DNA reads TGTGCCAGCAGCTTGGATGAGGGGCTTACAGATACGCAGTATTTT.